The present T cell receptor (beta chain) was sequenced within a study of follicular helper T cells after annual influenza vaccination. The protocol was immunoSEQ multiplex PCR, while the TCRdb copy is restricted to in-frame clones and leaves out a portion. Among fewer than 30,000 clones, 70% to 90% were seen once, and the ten largest hold roughly 1.2%. This CDR3 comprises 16 residues. CDR1 is SGHRS and CDR2 is YFSETQ in the germline V gene. Losses at the gene ends were 4 bases for V and 0 bases for J; bases not matched to a gene: 8. Specified time point: 2014-2015 season, pre-vaccination. The receptor's source is an adult who received the influenza vaccine. The chain carries TRBV5-1 and TRBJ1-2, with 8 bases aligning to TRBD1. This material consisted of CXCR5+ CD38- circulating T follicular helper cells from blood, taken on the day of influenza vaccination. Subset described: circulating Tfh, non-naive CD4+CXCR5+PD-1+ (ICOS+CD38+ or ICOS-CD38-). The chain's CDR3 is CASSGGQGLANYGYTF. CDR3 nucleotides: TGCGCCAGCAGCGGAGGACAGGGCCTAGCTAACTATGGCTACACCTTC.